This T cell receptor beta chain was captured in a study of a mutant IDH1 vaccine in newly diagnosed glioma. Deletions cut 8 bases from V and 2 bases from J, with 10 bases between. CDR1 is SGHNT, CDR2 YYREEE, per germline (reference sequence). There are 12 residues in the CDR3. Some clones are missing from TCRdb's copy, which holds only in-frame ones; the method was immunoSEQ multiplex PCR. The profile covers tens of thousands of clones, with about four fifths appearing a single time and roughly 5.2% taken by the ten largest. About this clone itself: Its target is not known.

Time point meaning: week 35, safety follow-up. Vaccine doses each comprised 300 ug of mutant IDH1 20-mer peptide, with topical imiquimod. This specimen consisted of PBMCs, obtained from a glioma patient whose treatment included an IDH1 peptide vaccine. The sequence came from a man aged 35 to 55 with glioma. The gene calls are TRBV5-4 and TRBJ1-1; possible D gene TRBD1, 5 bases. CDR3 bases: TGTGCCAGGGGGACTCCTAACACTGAAGCTTTCTTT. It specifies CARGTPNTEAFF.